This is a list of T cell receptor beta chains from one sample in a study of T cell responses to AZD1222 COVID-19 vaccine. Sequenced by immunoSEQ multiplex PCR; TCRdb stores in-frame clones only, minus some. In the table there are approximately 65,000 clones, 80% of which are singletons. The sequencing used peripheral blood, collected on day 0 of AZD1222 vaccination. Source of these receptors: an adult in good health. Each CDR3 is given with its conserved first and last residue. Each record gives: V gene, J gene, clone size, D gene, CDR3 DNA, CDR3 protein. The D gene is left open where the match is weak. Expanded clones are given a class, and other clones once, few, many or no size at all.

V gene: TRBV5-5; J gene: TRBJ1-1; clone size: NA; D gene: NA; CDR3 DNA: TGTGCCAGCAGCTTGGCCGGGGCCATGAACACTGAAGCTTTCTTT; CDR3 protein: CASSLAGAMNTEAFF
V gene: TRBV5-1; J gene: TRBJ2-7; clone size: NA; D gene: NA; CDR3 DNA: TGCGCCAGCAGCTTGATGGGACAAAACTACGAGCAGTACTTC; CDR3 protein: CASSLMGQNYEQYF
V gene: TRBV4-3; J gene: TRBJ1-4; clone size: NA; D gene: TRBD1; CDR3 DNA: TGCGCCAGCAGCCAAGACTTACCGGGACAGGGTGGTAATGAAAAACTGTTTTTT; CDR3 protein: CASSQDLPGQGGNEKLFF
V gene: TRBV4-3; J gene: TRBJ1-6; clone size: NA; D gene: NA; CDR3 DNA: TGCGCCAGCAGCCAACGGGCGGGTTCCTCCTATAATTCACCCCTCCACTTT; CDR3 protein: CASSQRAGSSYNSPLHF
V gene: TRBV14; J gene: TRBJ2-1; clone size: NA; D gene: NA; CDR3 DNA: TGTGCCAGCAGCCATCGTCGTTCCTACAATGAGCAGTTCTTC; CDR3 protein: CASSHRRSYNEQFF
V gene: TRBV30; J gene: TRBJ2-2; clone size: NA; D gene: NA; CDR3 DNA: TGTGCCTGGAGTCTTATAGCCGGGGAGCTGTTTTTT; CDR3 protein: CAWSLIAGELFF
V gene: TRBV7-2; J gene: TRBJ2-3; clone size: NA; D gene: NA; CDR3 DNA: TGTGCCAGCAGCATAACAGGGATAAGAGCAGATACGCAGTATTTT; CDR3 protein: CASSITGIRADTQYF
V gene: TRBV11-2; J gene: TRBJ2-6; clone size: NA; D gene: TRBD1; CDR3 DNA: TGTGCCAGCAGCTCACTATCAGGGACAGGGGCGTTTGGGGCCAACGTCCTGACTTTC; CDR3 protein: CASSSLSGTGAFGANVLTF
V gene: TRBV27; J gene: TRBJ1-5; clone size: NA; D gene: NA; CDR3 DNA: TGTGCCAGCAGGGTTACGTCAAATGTGGCCAATCAACCCCAGCATTTT; CDR3 protein: CASRVTSNVANQPQHF
V gene: TRBV28; J gene: TRBJ2-3; clone size: NA; D gene: NA; CDR3 DNA: TGTGCCAGCAGAGACACGGATACTAGCACAGATACGCAGTATTTT; CDR3 protein: CASRDTDTSTDTQYF
V gene: TRBV11-2; J gene: TRBJ1-5; clone size: NA; D gene: NA; CDR3 DNA: TGTGCCAGCAGCTTAAAGGGGGGGGCCAGTCAGCCCCAGCATTTT; CDR3 protein: CASSLKGGASQPQHF
V gene: TRBV19; J gene: TRBJ1-5; clone size: NA; D gene: NA; CDR3 DNA: TGTGCCAGTAGTATCCCCGTTGACAGGTATAGCAATCAGCCCCAGCATTTT; CDR3 protein: CASSIPVDRYSNQPQHF
V gene: TRBV9; J gene: TRBJ1-6; clone size: few; D gene: NA; CDR3 DNA: TGTGCCAGCAGCGCCGACGTGGGGGGACGGTCCTATAATTCACCCCTCCACTTT; CDR3 protein: CASSADVGGRSYNSPLHF
V gene: TRBV9; J gene: TRBJ1-6; clone size: few; D gene: NA; CDR3 DNA: TGTGCCAGCAGCCCAGCTTGGGGCGGGTCGAGTAATTCACCCCTCCACTTT; CDR3 protein: CASSPAWGGSSNSPLHF
V gene: TRBV5-1; J gene: TRBJ2-2; clone size: NA; D gene: NA; CDR3 DNA: TGCGCCAGCACCACCTTAGGGACATCGAACACCGGGGAGCTGTTTTTT; CDR3 protein: CASTTLGTSNTGELFF
V gene: TRBV10-2; J gene: TRBJ1-2; clone size: NA; D gene: NA; CDR3 DNA: TGCGCCAGCAGTGATTTGCCAACGACCTATGGCTACACCTTC; CDR3 protein: CASSDLPTTYGYTF
V gene: TRBV5-6; J gene: TRBJ2-4; clone size: NA; D gene: NA; CDR3 DNA: TGTGCCAGCAGCTTGGAGAATCCGATGGCCAAAAACATTCAGTACTTC; CDR3 protein: CASSLENPMAKNIQYF
V gene: TRBV19; J gene: TRBJ1-1; clone size: few; D gene: NA; CDR3 DNA: TGTGCCAGTAGCTTTGGCCCGGGGGGAAACACTGAAGCTTTCTTT; CDR3 protein: CASSFGPGGNTEAFF
V gene: TRBV5-1; J gene: TRBJ1-1; clone size: NA; D gene: NA; CDR3 DNA: TGCGCCAGCAGCTTGGCTTCGAACACTGAAGCTTTCTTT; CDR3 protein: CASSLASNTEAFF
V gene: TRBV7-2; J gene: TRBJ2-7; clone size: NA; D gene: NA; CDR3 DNA: TGTGCCAGCAGCCCGAGGCAAGTCGAGCAGTACTTC; CDR3 protein: CASSPRQVEQYF
V gene: TRBV2; J gene: TRBJ2-3; clone size: NA; D gene: TRBD2; CDR3 DNA: TGTGCCAGCAGGGATAGCGGGGCAAGCACAGATACGCAGTATTTT; CDR3 protein: CASRDSGASTDTQYF
V gene: TRBV2; J gene: TRBJ2-3; clone size: NA; D gene: TRBD1; CDR3 DNA: TGTGCCAGCAGTTACAGGACAGGGGCAGATACGCAGTATTTT; CDR3 protein: CASSYRTGADTQYF
V gene: TRBV10-3; J gene: TRBJ1-2; clone size: once; D gene: NA; CDR3 DNA: TGTGCCATCAGTGGTACGAGGGGGGCGAGAGGGTATGGCTACACCTTC; CDR3 protein: CAISGTRGARGYGYTF
V gene: TRBV3-1/TRBV3-2; J gene: TRBJ1-1; clone size: NA; D gene: NA; CDR3 DNA: TGTGCCAGCAGCCTTCAGGGCACCAACACTGAAGCTTTCTTT; CDR3 protein: CASSLQGTNTEAFF
V gene: TRBV7-9; J gene: TRBJ1-6; clone size: few; D gene: TRBD1; CDR3 DNA: TGTGCCAGCAGCCTTGGGACAGGGGGACGATCACCCCTCCACTTT; CDR3 protein: CASSLGTGGRSPLHF
V gene: TRBV5-4; J gene: TRBJ1-3; clone size: NA; D gene: NA; CDR3 DNA: TGTGCCAGCAGCTTGGGTCAGAACTCTGGAAACACCATATATTTT; CDR3 protein: CASSLGQNSGNTIYF
V gene: TRBV5-4; J gene: TRBJ2-7; clone size: NA; D gene: NA; CDR3 DNA: TGTGCCAGCAGCTTGGCCAGTGGTAGCTTCCGTTCCTACGAGCAGTACTTC; CDR3 protein: CASSLASGSFRSYEQYF
V gene: TRBV20-1; J gene: TRBJ1-4; clone size: NA; D gene: TRBD1; CDR3 DNA: TGCAGTGCTAGTCGGGGACAGCTAACTAATGAAAAACTGTTTTTT; CDR3 protein: CSASRGQLTNEKLFF
V gene: TRBV7-2; J gene: TRBJ1-2; clone size: NA; D gene: TRBD1; CDR3 DNA: TGTGCCAGCAGCCCTAAAATGCCACAGGGGATCTATGGCTACACCTTC; CDR3 protein: CASSPKMPQGIYGYTF
V gene: TRBV6-2/TRBV6-3; J gene: TRBJ2-4; clone size: NA; D gene: NA; CDR3 DNA: TGTGCCAGCAGTTTTGTGTCGGGGGGCCATCAAAACATTCAGTACTTC; CDR3 protein: CASSFVSGGHQNIQYF
V gene: TRBV19; J gene: TRBJ1-1; clone size: NA; D gene: NA; CDR3 DNA: TGTGCCAGTAGGACTGGACATAACTACCCGGAAGCTTTCTTT; CDR3 protein: CASRTGHNYPEAFF
V gene: TRBV19; J gene: TRBJ2-2; clone size: NA; D gene: NA; CDR3 DNA: TGTGCCAGTAGTTTTCCCGTGGGGGTTGGGGAGCTGTTTTTT; CDR3 protein: CASSFPVGVGELFF
V gene: TRBV19; J gene: TRBJ1-5; clone size: NA; D gene: NA; CDR3 DNA: TGTGCCAGTAGTTCCGAGGTAAATAGCAATCAGCCCCAGCATTTT; CDR3 protein: CASSSEVNSNQPQHF
V gene: TRBV4-3; J gene: TRBJ1-6; clone size: NA; D gene: TRBD1; CDR3 DNA: TGCGCCAGCAGCCAAGAAGACAGGGGAGGGTCACCCCTCCACTTT; CDR3 protein: CASSQEDRGGSPLHF
V gene: TRBV5-6; J gene: TRBJ1-1; clone size: many; D gene: NA; CDR3 DNA: TGTGCCAGCTTTGAGATAGGCTTCGGCAACATGAACACTGAAGCTTTCTTT; CDR3 protein: CASFEIGFGNMNTEAFF
V gene: TRBV7-3; J gene: TRBJ2-1; clone size: NA; D gene: TRBD1; CDR3 DNA: TGTGCCAGCAGCTTCGGACAGGGCAATGAGCAGTTCTTC; CDR3 protein: CASSFGQGNEQFF
V gene: TRBV2; J gene: TRBJ1-2; clone size: NA; D gene: TRBD1; CDR3 DNA: TGTGCCAGCAGCGACAGGGGTGCTAACTATGGCTACACCTTC; CDR3 protein: CASSDRGANYGYTF
V gene: TRBV5-1; J gene: TRBJ2-7; clone size: NA; D gene: NA; CDR3 DNA: TGCGCCAGCAGCTTGGCCCCTAGCTCCTACGAGCAGTACTTC; CDR3 protein: CASSLAPSSYEQYF
V gene: TRBV19; J gene: TRBJ2-1; clone size: few; D gene: TRBD2; CDR3 DNA: TGTGCCAGCACAATCGGTCTAGCGGGGGTCGGTGAGCAGTTCTTC; CDR3 protein: CASTIGLAGVGEQFF
V gene: TRBV30; J gene: TRBJ2-5; clone size: NA; D gene: NA; CDR3 DNA: TGTGCCTGGAGTGTACCGGCAGTGGAGACCCAGTACTTC; CDR3 protein: CAWSVPAVETQYF
V gene: TRBV6-2/TRBV6-3; J gene: TRBJ2-7; clone size: NA; D gene: TRBD2; CDR3 DNA: TGTGCCAGCAGCCTTGGACTAGCGGGGGATGAGCAGTACTTC; CDR3 protein: CASSLGLAGDEQYF
V gene: TRBV6-5; J gene: TRBJ1-1; clone size: NA; D gene: NA; CDR3 DNA: TGTGCCAGCACAGGGCAAGTGTTCACTGAAGCTTTCTTT; CDR3 protein: CASTGQVFTEAFF
V gene: TRBV14; J gene: TRBJ1-6; clone size: NA; D gene: NA; CDR3 DNA: TGTGCCAGCAGCCAATCCTCAGATTCACCCCTCCACTTT; CDR3 protein: CASSQSSDSPLHF
V gene: TRBV9; J gene: TRBJ1-2; clone size: NA; D gene: NA; CDR3 DNA: TGTGCCAGCAGCGTAGCCTACAGGGATTCCTATGGCTACACCTTC; CDR3 protein: CASSVAYRDSYGYTF
V gene: TRBV2; J gene: TRBJ2-3; clone size: NA; D gene: TRBD2; CDR3 DNA: TGTGCCAGCAGGGAATTAGCTAGCGGGGGTGCAGATACGCAGTATTTT; CDR3 protein: CASRELASGGADTQYF
V gene: TRBV3-1/TRBV3-2; J gene: TRBJ1-6; clone size: NA; D gene: NA; CDR3 DNA: TGTGCCAGCAGCCAAGAACACAGGGACTCACCCCTCCACTTT; CDR3 protein: CASSQEHRDSPLHF
V gene: TRBV2; J gene: TRBJ1-5; clone size: NA; D gene: NA; CDR3 DNA: TGTGCCAGCAGTGACCCCCCTAGCAATCAGCCCCAGCATTTT; CDR3 protein: CASSDPPSNQPQHF
V gene: TRBV13; J gene: TRBJ1-1; clone size: NA; D gene: NA; CDR3 DNA: TGTGCCAGCAGCCCAATGGTACAGTTGAACACTGAAGCTTTCTTT; CDR3 protein: CASSPMVQLNTEAFF
V gene: TRBV2; J gene: TRBJ1-3; clone size: NA; D gene: NA; CDR3 DNA: TGTGCCAGCAGTGAGAACTCTGGAAACACCATATATTTT; CDR3 protein: CASSENSGNTIYF
V gene: TRBV30; J gene: TRBJ2-1; clone size: NA; D gene: NA; CDR3 DNA: TGTGCCTGGAGGCAGGGGGGCCACTCCTACAATGAGCAGTTCTTC; CDR3 protein: CAWRQGGHSYNEQFF
V gene: TRBV7-9; J gene: TRBJ2-3; clone size: NA; D gene: TRBD2; CDR3 DNA: TGTGCCAGCCGGCGGGGGGGAACTAGCACAGATACGCAGTATTTT; CDR3 protein: CASRRGGTSTDTQYF
V gene: TRBV19; J gene: TRBJ1-6; clone size: NA; D gene: NA; CDR3 DNA: TGTGCCAGTAGTGTTACCCCTTCTTCACCCCTCCACTTT; CDR3 protein: CASSVTPSSPLHF
V gene: TRBV6-5; J gene: TRBJ2-3; clone size: NA; D gene: NA; CDR3 DNA: TGTGCCAGCAGTTACCAACCTGGCACAGATACGCAGTATTTT; CDR3 protein: CASSYQPGTDTQYF